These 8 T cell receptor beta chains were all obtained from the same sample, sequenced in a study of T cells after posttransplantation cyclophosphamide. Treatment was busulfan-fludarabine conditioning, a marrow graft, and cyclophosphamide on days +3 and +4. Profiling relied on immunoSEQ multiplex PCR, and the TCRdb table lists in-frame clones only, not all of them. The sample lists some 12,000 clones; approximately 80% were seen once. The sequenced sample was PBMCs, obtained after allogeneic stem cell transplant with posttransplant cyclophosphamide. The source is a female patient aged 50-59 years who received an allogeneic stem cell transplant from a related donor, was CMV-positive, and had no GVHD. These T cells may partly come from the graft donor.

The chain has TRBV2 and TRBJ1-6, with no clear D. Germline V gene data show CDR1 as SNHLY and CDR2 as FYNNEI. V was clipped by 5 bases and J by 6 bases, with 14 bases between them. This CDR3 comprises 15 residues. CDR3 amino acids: CASSPKLRPNSPLHF. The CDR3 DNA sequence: TGTGCCAGCAGTCCTAAGCTGCGCCCTAATTCACCCCTCCACTTT. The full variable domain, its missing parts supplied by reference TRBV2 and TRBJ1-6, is EPEVTQTPSHQVTQMGQEVILRCVPISNHLYFYWYRQILGQKVEFLVSFYNNEISEKSEIFDDQFSVERPDGSNFTLKIRSTKLEDSAMYFCASSPKLRPNSPLHFGNGTRLTVT.

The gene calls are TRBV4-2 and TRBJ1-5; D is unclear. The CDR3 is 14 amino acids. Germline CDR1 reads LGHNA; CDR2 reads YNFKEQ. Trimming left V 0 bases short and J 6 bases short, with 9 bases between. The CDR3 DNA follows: TGTGCCAGCAGCCAAGACGGACTGGGTCAGCCCCAGCATTTT. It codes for CASSQDGLGQPQHF.

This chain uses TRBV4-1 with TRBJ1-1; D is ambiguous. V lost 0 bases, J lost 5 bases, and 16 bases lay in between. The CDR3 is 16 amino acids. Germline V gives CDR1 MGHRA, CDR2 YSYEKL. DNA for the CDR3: TGCGCCAGCAGCCAAGAAGGAGGGTGGGGTTATACTGAAGCTTTCTTT. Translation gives CASSQEGGWGYTEAFF.

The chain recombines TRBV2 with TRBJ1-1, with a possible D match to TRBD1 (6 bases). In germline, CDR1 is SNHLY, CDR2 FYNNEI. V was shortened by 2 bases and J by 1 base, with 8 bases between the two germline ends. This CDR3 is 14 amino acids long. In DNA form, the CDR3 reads TGTGCCAGCAGTGAATGGGGACAGAACACTGAAGCTTTCTTT. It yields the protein CASSEWGQNTEAFF.

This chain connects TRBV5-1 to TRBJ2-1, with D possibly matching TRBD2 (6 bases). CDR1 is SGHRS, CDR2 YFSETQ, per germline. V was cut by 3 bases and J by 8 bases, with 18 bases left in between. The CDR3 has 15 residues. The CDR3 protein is CASSWRAGRSDEQFF. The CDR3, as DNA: TGCGCCAGCAGCTGGAGGGCAGGGAGAAGCGATGAGCAGTTCTTC.

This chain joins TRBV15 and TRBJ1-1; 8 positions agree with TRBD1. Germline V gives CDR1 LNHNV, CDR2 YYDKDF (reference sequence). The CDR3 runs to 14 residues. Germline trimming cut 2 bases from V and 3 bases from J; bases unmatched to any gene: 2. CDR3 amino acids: CATSRQGADTEAFF. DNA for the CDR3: TGTGCCACCAGCAGACAGGGGGCGGACACTGAAGCTTTCTTT.

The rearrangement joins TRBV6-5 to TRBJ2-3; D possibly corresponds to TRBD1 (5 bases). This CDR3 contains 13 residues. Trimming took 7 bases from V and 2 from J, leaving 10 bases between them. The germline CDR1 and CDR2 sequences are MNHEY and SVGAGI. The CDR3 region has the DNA TGTGCCAGCACCCAGGACATCACAGATACGCAGTATTTT. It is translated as CASTQDITDTQYF.

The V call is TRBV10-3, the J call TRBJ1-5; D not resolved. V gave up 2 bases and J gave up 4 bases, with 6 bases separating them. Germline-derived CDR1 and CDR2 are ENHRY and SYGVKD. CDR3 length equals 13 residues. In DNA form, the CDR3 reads TGTGCCATCAGTGAGAGGGAGAATCAGCCCCAGCATTTT. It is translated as CAISERENQPQHF.